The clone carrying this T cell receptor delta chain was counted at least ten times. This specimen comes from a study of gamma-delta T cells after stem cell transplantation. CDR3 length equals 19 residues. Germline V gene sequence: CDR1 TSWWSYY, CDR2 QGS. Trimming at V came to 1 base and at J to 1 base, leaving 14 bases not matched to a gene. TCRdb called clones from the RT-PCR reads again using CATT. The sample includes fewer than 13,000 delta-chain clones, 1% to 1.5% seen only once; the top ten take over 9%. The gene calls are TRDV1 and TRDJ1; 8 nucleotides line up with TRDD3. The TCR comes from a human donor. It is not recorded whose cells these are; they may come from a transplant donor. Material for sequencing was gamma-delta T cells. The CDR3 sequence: CALGERSIPVLGGTDKLIF. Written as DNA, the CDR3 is TGTGCTCTTGGGGAACGTTCCATCCCCGTACTGGGGGGCACCGATAAACTCATCTTT.